This entry lists 9 T cell receptor beta chains sequenced from one sample in a study of patients and donors after allogeneic stem cell transplantation. MiXCR was run by TCRdb on the RT-PCR reads, yielding one entry per CDR3 protein. Among 390,000 or so distinct CDR3 sequences listed, 15% to 20% were seen once. The material sequenced was blood, either unsorted or a sorted T cell fraction (not recorded which). Receptor source: a human donor who was either an allogeneic HSCT recipient or a stem cell or donor lymphocyte infusion donor (not recorded which). It is not recorded whose cells these are; they may come from a transplant donor.

This clonotype was counted a few times. The J gene is TRBJ2-7, the V gene TRBV20-1, with 11 bases fitting TRBD2. The germline CDR1 and CDR2 sequences are DFQATT and SNEGSKA (reference sequence). This CDR3 comprises 15 residues. J gave up 6 bases and V 3 bases, and 10 bases lay outside the gene matches. CDR3 nucleotides: TGCAGTGCTAGTATAGCGGGAGGGATGGGGGGCGAGCAGTACTTC. Its translation is CSASIAGGMGGEQYF.

This clonotype was picked up a small number of times. The chain joins TRBV6-2 or TRBV6-3 to TRBJ2-7; D not resolved. The CDR3 is 14 residues long. Trimming took 4 bases from V and 0 from J, leaving 10 bases between them. Germline CDR1 is MNHEY and CDR2 is SVGEGT. CDR3 nucleotide sequence: TGTGCCAGCAGTTCAACTGGTCCCTCCTACGAGCAGTACTTC. It codes for CASSSTGPSYEQYF.

There are a few counts of this clonotype. CDR3 residues: CAISERPQGSSYNEQFF. CDR3 coding DNA: TGTGCCATCAGTGAGCGCCCTCAGGGGAGCTCCTACAATGAGCAGTTCTTC. The chain recombines TRBV10-3 with TRBJ2-1; perhaps TRBD1 as D (6 bases). V gave up 2 bases and J gave up 0 bases, with 14 bases separating them. This CDR3 is 17 amino acids long. Germline CDR1 and CDR2: ENHRY and SYGVKD.

In this sample, this clonotype turned up once. V is TRBV5-1 and J is TRBJ1-2; 7 bases map to TRBD1. The germline CDR1 and CDR2 sequences are SGHRS and YFSETQ. The trim removed 4 bases at V and 8 bases at J, leaving 8 bases unmatched. The CDR3 runs to 13 residues. The CDR3 protein is CASSRRQGEGYTF. In nucleotides, the CDR3 is TGCGCCAGCAGCCGACGACAGGGCGAAGGCTACACCTTC.

This clonotype was seen a handful of times. The CDR3 here is CATVAGGDEQYF. The DNA for the CDR3 is TGTGCCACCGTAGCGGGAGGCGACGAGCAGTACTTC. The chain has TRBV19 and TRBJ2-7, with 10 bases fitting TRBD2. Losses at the gene ends were 10 bases for V and 5 bases for J; bases not matched to a gene: 5. Germline V gene sequence: CDR1 LNHDA, CDR2 SQIVND (reference sequence). The CDR3 is made up of 12 amino acids. Combining the CDR3 with reference TRBV19 and TRBJ2-7 gives the whole variable domain DGGITQSPKYLFRKEGQNVTLSCEQNLNHDAMYWYRQDPGQGLRLIYYSQIVNDFQKGDIAEGYSVSREKKESFPLTVTSAQKNPTAFYLCATVAGGDEQYFGPGTRLTVT.

The V call is TRBV6-5, the J call TRBJ1-4; TRBD1 aligns across 8 bases. Trimming took 3 bases from V and 7 from J; bases not matched to a gene: 7. The CDR3 runs to 15 residues. The germline V gene encodes CDR1 MNHEY and CDR2 SVGAGI. CDR3 DNA: TGTGCCAGCAGTTATATGGACAGGGCCGGTGAAAAACTGTTTTTT. Translating it yields CASSYMDRAGEKLFF.

V gene TRBV7-9 combines with J gene TRBJ1-2; D is undetermined. V was cut by 5 bases and J by 6 bases, with 13 bases left in between. The CDR3 runs 13 residues. In germline, CDR1 is SEHNR, CDR2 FQNEAQ (reference sequence). The CDR3 DNA sequence: TGTGCCAGCAGCCGGGAGAGGGAAAATGGCTACACCTTC. Encoded protein: CASSRERENGYTF.

J is TRBJ2-5 and V is TRBV7-3, with no clear D. The V end was cut by 2 bases, the J end by 5 bases, with 12 bases between. CDR1 SGHTA and CDR2 FQGTGA come from the germline V gene. CDR3 length: 14 residues. This CDR3 is CASSLSPDEETQYF. The CDR3 region has the DNA TGTGCCAGCAGCTTATCGCCCGATGAGGAGACCCAGTACTTC.

In its sample, this clonotype was seen a few times. V is TRBV20-1 and J is TRBJ2-5; 8 bases agree with TRBD2. Germline values: CDR1 DFQATT, CDR2 SNEGSKA (reference sequence). The CDR3 sequence is 19 residues long. Germline trimming cut 3 bases from V and 1 base from J; bases unmatched to any gene: 19. DNA for the CDR3: TGCAGTGCTAGCGACACGAATGCGGCGGGAGGCCTCTCCCAAGAGACCCAGTACTTC. Its protein is CSASDTNAAGGLSQETQYF.